Presented here are 20 T cell receptor beta chains from one specimen sequenced in a study of siplizumab effects on memory and regulatory T cells. Here immunoSEQ multiplex PCR was the method, and the copy in TCRdb shows in-frame clones only, minus some. The repertoire consists of some 100,000 clones, with approximately 96% occurring once and the leading ten covering around 0.03%. The sequencing sample was made of naive CD4+ T cells sorted from blood. The receptor source for this set is a human donor in good health.

This clone was seen only once. This chain connects TRBV7-6 to TRBJ2-7; D is unresolved. Trimming took off 5 bases at V and 3 bases at J, with 11 bases between the two ends. The germline V gene encodes CDR1 SGHVS and CDR2 FNYEAQ. This CDR3 has 13 amino acids. CDR3 in DNA: TGTGCCAGCAGCGCTGCGTCCCACTACGAGCAGTACTTC. Its protein is CASSAASHYEQYF.

V is TRBV27 and J is TRBJ1-4; 7 nucleotides agree with TRBD1. CDR1 and CDR2 (germline): MNHEY, SMNVEV (reference sequence). The CDR3 has 15 residues. After removal of 5 bases from V and 7 bases from J, the junction contained 10 bases not matched to a gene. CDR3 DNA sequence: TGTGCCAGCAGTGGGGGAAACAGGGGTGGTGAAAAACTGTTTTTT. This encodes CASSGGNRGGEKLFF.

The genes are TRBV19 and TRBJ2-7, with 9 bases aligning to TRBD1. This CDR3 has 15 residues. V trimming: 4 bases; J trimming: 6 bases; junction bases outside the gene matches: 10. Germline V lookup: CDR1 LNHDA, CDR2 SQIVND (reference sequence). The CDR3 DNA reads TGTGCCAGTAGTAATCCGACAGGGGGGATGGGCGAGCAGTACTTC. Residues: CASSNPTGGMGEQYF. The full variable domain, completed using reference TRBV19 and TRBJ2-7, is DGGITQSPKYLFRKEGQNVTLSCEQNLNHDAMYWYRQDPGQGLRLIYYSQIVNDFQKGDIAEGYSVSREKKESFPLTVTSAQKNPTAFYLCASSNPTGGMGEQYFGPGTRLTVT.

V usage is TRBV5-4 and J usage is TRBJ2-3, with 8 nucleotides matching TRBD2. Per germline, CDR1 SGHNT and CDR2 YYREEE (reference sequence). This CDR3 is built from 17 residues. Trimming took 5 bases from V and 0 from J; bases not matched to a gene: 11. The CDR3 sequence is CASRGGGRIPSTDTQYF. DNA for the CDR3: TGTGCCAGCAGAGGCGGGGGGCGGATCCCTAGCACAGATACGCAGTATTTT.

The table lists this clone with a count of one. The chain employs TRBV4-2 and TRBJ2-2, with 7 bases identical to TRBD1. Trimming cost V 5 bases and J 2 bases; bases outside gene matches: 8. Germline values: CDR1 LGHNA, CDR2 YNFKEQ. This CDR3 spans 16 amino acids. In DNA form, the CDR3 reads TGTGCCAGCAGCTTGAAGCAGGGGGTAAACACCGGGGAGCTGTTTTTT. Amino acids: CASSLKQGVNTGELFF.

J is TRBJ1-5 and V is TRBV6-1; no clear D gene. This CDR3 comprises 13 residues. Trimming pared 4 bases from V and 5 bases from J, leaving 9 bases between. The germline CDR1 and CDR2 sequences are MNHNS and SASEGT. CDR3 DNA sequence: TGTGCCAGCAGTGGGGTTTATGATCAGCCCCAGCATTTT. Its translation is CASSGVYDQPQHF.

In its sample, this clone was seen once. The chain joins TRBV6-5 to TRBJ2-3; TRBD2 agrees at 10 bases. CDR1 is MNHEY, CDR2 SVGAGI, per germline. Unmatched junction bases numbered 4, after V lost 0 bases and J lost 4 bases. This CDR3 is built from 16 residues. The CDR3 loop is CASSYSRAGGSDTQYF. The DNA of the CDR3 is TGTGCCAGCAGTTACTCGAGAGCGGGGGGGTCAGATACGCAGTATTTT.

V and J are TRBV6-1 and TRBJ1-2; a possible D gene is TRBD1 (6 bases). V gave up 6 bases and J gave up 7 bases, with 15 bases separating them. The CDR3 is 13 residues long. Germline lookup yields CDR1 MNHNS and CDR2 SASEGT. As DNA, the CDR3 is TGTGCCAGCAGCGGGCGACAGGAGTCTGGCTACACCTTC. It codes for CASSGRQESGYTF.

The V and J genes are TRBV4-3 and TRBJ1-1; 7 positions agree with TRBD1. The germline gives CDR1 LGHNA, CDR2 YSLEER. The CDR3 has 15 amino acids. The J segment lost 5 bases and the V segment lost 3 bases, leaving 9 bases of the junction unmatched. The CDR3 DNA reads TGCGCCAGCAGCCACCTTGAGCGGGACAGAACTGAAGCTTTCTTT. Residues: CASSHLERDRTEAFF.

The chain is built from TRBV7-9 and TRBJ2-1; D may be TRBD2 (6 bases). Germline V lookup: CDR1 SEHNR, CDR2 FQNEAQ (reference sequence). This CDR3 contains 15 residues. Trimming pared 7 bases from V and 1 base from J, leaving 14 bases between. The CDR3 DNA is TGTGCCAGCACCCCCGGAGGGGAGTCCTACAATGAGCAGTTCTTC. Protein sequence: CASTPGGESYNEQFF.

V is TRBV7-2 and J is TRBJ2-7; a possible D gene is TRBD2 (6 bases). CDR1 and CDR2 from the germline V gene are SGHTA and FQGNSA. The CDR3 contains 14 residues. V gave up 5 bases and J gave up 3 bases, with 14 bases separating them. CDR3 sequence (DNA): TGTGCCAGCAGCCCCACCGGGGGTGGCTACGAGCAGTACTTC. Residues: CASSPTGGGYEQYF. Combining the CDR3 with reference TRBV7-2 and TRBJ2-7 gives the whole variable domain GAGVSQSPSNKVTEKGKDVELRCDPISGHTALYWYRQSLGQGLEFLIYFQGNSAPDKSGLPSDRFSAERTGGSVSTLTIQRTQQEDSAVYLCASSPTGGGYEQYFGPGTRLTVT.

In this sample, this clone turned up once. The chain employs TRBV19 and TRBJ1-5, with a tentative D call TRBD1 (5 bases). Trimming pared 0 bases from V and 3 bases from J, leaving 12 bases between. This CDR3 contains 16 residues. Germline V gives CDR1 LNHDA, CDR2 SQIVND (reference sequence). The CDR3 region is CASSIDQAGTNQPQHF. CDR3 in DNA: TGTGCCAGTAGTATAGATCAAGCTGGGACCAATCAGCCCCAGCATTTT.

The chain combines TRBV2 with TRBJ1-5; D is uncertain. V lost 7 bases and J lost 3, with 7 bases in between. Germline-derived CDR1 and CDR2 are SNHLY and FYNNEI. The CDR3 consists of 12 residues. The CDR3 here is CASNLLNQPQHF. The CDR3 DNA sequence: TGTGCCAGCAACCTACTCAATCAGCCCCAGCATTTT.

CDR3 protein: CASSLSGGLKEETQYF. For the CDR3, the DNA is TGTGCCAGCAGCTTAAGTGGCGGGCTTAAGGAAGAGACCCAGTACTTC. The rearrangement uses TRBV7-2 and TRBJ2-5; TRBD2 is a possible D gene (5 bases). CDR3 size: 16 residues. The V end lost 2 bases, the J end lost 3 bases, and 16 bases lay between the germline ends. Per germline, CDR1 SGHTA and CDR2 FQGNSA.

The gene calls are TRBV18 and TRBJ1-1; 7 nucleotides align to TRBD1. The CDR3 consists of 14 residues. Trimming at V came to 3 bases and at J to 4 bases, leaving 5 bases not matched to a gene. Germline-derived CDR1 and CDR2 are KGHSH and LQKENI. CDR3 sequence: CASSPTGVGTEAFF. The CDR3 bases are TGTGCCAGCTCACCTACAGGGGTGGGCACTGAAGCTTTCTTT.

This chain connects TRBV7-4 to TRBJ2-7; TRBD2 might be the D (7 bases). CDR1 and CDR2 (germline): SGHVT, SQSDAQ. The CDR3 is made up of 15 amino acids. Between the trimmed V and J ends, which lost 1 base and 7 bases, there was a span of 17 bases. In DNA form, the CDR3 reads TGTGCCAGCAGCTTAGACGGGGGGCCCCAAAGGGAGCAGTACTTC. Its protein is CASSLDGGPQREQYF.

The J gene is TRBJ2-3, the V gene TRBV7-3; 8 bases are a match to TRBD2. CDR1 and CDR2 (germline): SGHTA, FQGTGA. Trimming at V came to 3 bases and at J to 4 bases, leaving 6 bases not matched to a gene. CDR3 length equals 15 residues. CDR3 nucleotides: TGTGCCAGCAGCTTCGGTAGCGGGGTTGCAGATACGCAGTATTTT. Amino acids: CASSFGSGVADTQYF.

The chain links TRBV2 to TRBJ2-5; 12 nucleotides align to TRBD2. With V trimmed by 2 bases and J by 4 bases, 5 bases remained unmatched. The CDR3 length is 16 residues. Germline CDR1 reads SNHLY; CDR2 reads FYNNEI. Here the CDR3 DNA reads TGTGCCAGCAGTGAAAGACTAGCGGGGGAGGGAGAGACCCAGTACTTC. Its translation is CASSERLAGEGETQYF.

The chain employs TRBV9 and TRBJ2-1; no clear D gene. Germline CDR1 and CDR2: SGDLS and YYNGEE. The V end lost 4 bases, the J end lost 8 bases, and 10 bases lay between the germline ends. This CDR3 spans 12 amino acids. CDR3 region: CASSWTGDEQFF. For the CDR3, the DNA is TGTGCCAGCAGCTGGACGGGCGATGAGCAGTTCTTC. The full variable domain, with the rest looked up from reference TRBV9 and TRBJ2-1, is DSGVTQTPKHLITATGQRVTLRCSPRSGDLSVYWYQQSLDQGLQFLIQYYNGEERAKGNILERFSAQQFPDLHSELNLSSLELGDSALYFCASSWTGDEQFFGPGTRLTVL.

DNA of the CDR3: TGTGCCAGCAGCTTATGGGGCGGAGGGGAGCAGTTCTTC. Translation: CASSLWGGGEQFF. V gene TRBV7-3 combines with J gene TRBJ2-1; the D gene is possibly TRBD2 (6 bases). V was clipped by 2 bases and J by 10 bases, with 12 bases between them. Germline V gene data show CDR1 as SGHTA and CDR2 as FQGTGA. This CDR3 comprises 13 residues.